This record looks at one T cell receptor beta chain sequence and its context. Its antigen is not yet known. The sample holds no much larger clone one base away, and base qualities are not on file. V is pared back by 4 bases and J by 0 bases, with 16 bases lying between the germline termini. CDR1 and CDR2, per the germline V gene, are MNHNS and SASEGT. CDR3 length: 17 amino acids, cysteine to phenylalanine. Kept here is only the CDR3 DNA, which spans 51 bases and is read in frame from base 1. This sample is part of a study of T cell changes during pregnancy in multiple sclerosis (dated by TCRdb to between 2018 and 2020). General notes on the study: The study looked at changes in the T cell repertoire across pregnancy in women with multiple sclerosis.

The library was made by the immunoSEQ multiplex PCR assay. Here the immuneACCESS table is served through TCRdb, limited to in-frame sequences with V and J called. Missing clones are a known gap in these copies; in checked studies unresolved V genes cover under half, and the rest lacks a known reason. For this sample there are about 38,000 clones; 92% appear just once. More than 5% of the sample is in the top ten clones. Recombination connected TRBV6-1 to TRBJ1-5; matching of 6 bases hints at TRBD1 as the D gene. The sequence was obtained from a female donor with multiple sclerosis, enrolled in a pregnancy study. This sample comprised CD8+ T cells from peripheral blood mononuclear cells, obtained in the third trimester of pregnancy. The DNA sequence is TGTGCCAGCAGTGTGTACCGGGACACCTCTAGCAATCAGCCCCAGCATTTT. It specifies CASSVYRDTSSNQPQHF.